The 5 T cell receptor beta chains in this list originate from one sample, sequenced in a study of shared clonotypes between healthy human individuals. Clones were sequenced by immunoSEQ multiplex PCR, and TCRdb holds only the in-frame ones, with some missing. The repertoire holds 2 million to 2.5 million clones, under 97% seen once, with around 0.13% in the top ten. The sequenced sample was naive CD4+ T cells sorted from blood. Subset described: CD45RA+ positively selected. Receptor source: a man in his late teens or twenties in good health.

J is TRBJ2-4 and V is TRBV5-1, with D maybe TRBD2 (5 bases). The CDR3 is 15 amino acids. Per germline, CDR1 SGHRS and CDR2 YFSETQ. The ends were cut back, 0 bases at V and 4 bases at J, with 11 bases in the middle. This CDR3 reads CASSLVTGSKNIQYF. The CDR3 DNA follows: TGCGCCAGCAGCTTGGTAACGGGGAGTAAAAACATTCAGTACTTC.

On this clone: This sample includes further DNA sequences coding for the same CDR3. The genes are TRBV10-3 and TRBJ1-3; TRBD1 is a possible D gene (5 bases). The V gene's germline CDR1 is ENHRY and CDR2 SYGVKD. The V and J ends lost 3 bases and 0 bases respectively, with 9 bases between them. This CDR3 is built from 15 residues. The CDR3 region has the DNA TGTGCCATCAGTGATGGGGGGTCCTCTGGAAACACCATATATTTT. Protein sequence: CAISDGGSSGNTIYF.

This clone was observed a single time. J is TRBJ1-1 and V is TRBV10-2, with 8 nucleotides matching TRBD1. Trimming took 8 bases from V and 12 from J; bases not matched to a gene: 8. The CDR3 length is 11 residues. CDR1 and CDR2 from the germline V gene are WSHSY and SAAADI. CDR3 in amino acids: CASGYWTGTFF. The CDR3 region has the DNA TGCGCCAGCGGTTATTGGACAGGGACTTTCTTT.

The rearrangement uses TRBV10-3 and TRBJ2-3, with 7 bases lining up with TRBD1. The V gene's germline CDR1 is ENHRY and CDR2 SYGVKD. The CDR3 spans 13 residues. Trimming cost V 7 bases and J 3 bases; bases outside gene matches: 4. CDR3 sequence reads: CAITQGRTDTQYF. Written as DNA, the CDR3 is TGTGCCATCACACAGGGGCGGACAGATACGCAGTATTTT.

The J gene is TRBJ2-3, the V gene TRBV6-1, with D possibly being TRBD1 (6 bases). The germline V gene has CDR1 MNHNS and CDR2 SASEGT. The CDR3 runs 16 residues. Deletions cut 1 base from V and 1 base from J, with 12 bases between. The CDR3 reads CASSEEWGLGTDTQYF. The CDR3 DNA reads TGTGCCAGCAGTGAAGAGTGGGGGCTCGGCACAGATACGCAGTATTTT.